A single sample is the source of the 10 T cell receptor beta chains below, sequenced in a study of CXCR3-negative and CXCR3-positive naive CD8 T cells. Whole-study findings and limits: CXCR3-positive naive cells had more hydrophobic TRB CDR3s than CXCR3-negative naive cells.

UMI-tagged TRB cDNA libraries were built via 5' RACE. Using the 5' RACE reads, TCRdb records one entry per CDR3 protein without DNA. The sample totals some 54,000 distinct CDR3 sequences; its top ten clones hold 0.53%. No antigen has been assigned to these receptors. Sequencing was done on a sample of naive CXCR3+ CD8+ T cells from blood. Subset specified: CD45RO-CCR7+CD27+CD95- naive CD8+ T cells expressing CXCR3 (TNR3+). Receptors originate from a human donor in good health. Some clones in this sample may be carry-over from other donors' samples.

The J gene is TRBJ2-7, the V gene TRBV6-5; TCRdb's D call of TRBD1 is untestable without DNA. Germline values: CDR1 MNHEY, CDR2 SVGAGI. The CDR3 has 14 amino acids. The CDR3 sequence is CASSPLGVGTEQYF.

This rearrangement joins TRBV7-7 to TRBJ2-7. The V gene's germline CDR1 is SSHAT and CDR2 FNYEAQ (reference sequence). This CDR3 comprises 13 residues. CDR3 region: CASSLFMSYEQYF.

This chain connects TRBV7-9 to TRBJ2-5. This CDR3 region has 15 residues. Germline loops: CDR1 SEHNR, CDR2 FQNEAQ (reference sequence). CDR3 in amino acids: CASSFRVGLQETQYF.

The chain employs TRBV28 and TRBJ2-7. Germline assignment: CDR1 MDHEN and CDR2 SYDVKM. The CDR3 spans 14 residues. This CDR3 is CASSEAISSYEQYF.

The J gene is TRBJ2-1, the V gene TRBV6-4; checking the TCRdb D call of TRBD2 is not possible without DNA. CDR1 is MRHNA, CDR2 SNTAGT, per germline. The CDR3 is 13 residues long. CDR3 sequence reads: CASSVRLEGEQFF.

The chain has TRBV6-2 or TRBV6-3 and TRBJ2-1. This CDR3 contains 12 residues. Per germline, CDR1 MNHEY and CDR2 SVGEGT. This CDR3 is CASSTFVNEQFF.

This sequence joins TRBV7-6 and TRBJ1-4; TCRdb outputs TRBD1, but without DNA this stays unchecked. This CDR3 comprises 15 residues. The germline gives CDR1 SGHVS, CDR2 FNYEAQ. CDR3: CASSRTAANTEKLFF. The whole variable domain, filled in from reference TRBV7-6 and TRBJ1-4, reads GAGVSQSPRYKVTKRGQDVALRCDPISGHVSLYWYRQALGQGPEFLTYFNYEAQQDKSGLPNDRFSAERPEGSISTLTIQRTEQRDSAMYRCASSRTAANTEKLFFGSGTQLSVL.

The CDR3 loop is CSVHEGGTEAFF. The chain uses TRBV29-1 and TRBJ1-1; without DNA, the TCRdb call of TRBD1 cannot be checked. CDR1 and CDR2 from the germline V gene are SQVTM and ANQGSEA. The CDR3 covers 12 residues.

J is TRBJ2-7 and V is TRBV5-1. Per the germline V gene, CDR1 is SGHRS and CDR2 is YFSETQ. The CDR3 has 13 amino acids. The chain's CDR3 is CASSVEGWDEQYF.

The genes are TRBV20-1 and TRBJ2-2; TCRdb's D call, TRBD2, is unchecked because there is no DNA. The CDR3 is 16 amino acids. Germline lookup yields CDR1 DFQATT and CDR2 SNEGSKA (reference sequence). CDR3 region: CSARDRLAGVHGELFF.